This TCR beta chain is from a study of regulatory T cells in long-lasting Graves disease. Study-level points and caveats: Whereas new patients shared 950 to 1,000 public clonotypes, persistent patients shared more, at a few thousand. Favored gene segments in persistent disease were TRBV28, TRBJ1-2 and TRBJ2-5.

The CDR3 sequence is 13 residues long. Germline CDR1 is LNHDA and CDR2 is SQIVND (reference sequence). V lost 3 bases and J 2 bases, leaving 2 bases between the germline ends. Time point in this sample: persistent/refractory GD, antithyroid drugs over 5 years with positive TRAb. PBMC-derived RNA was used for the TCR library. Under American Thyroid Association guidelines, Graves' disease was diagnosed. This clonotype was counted between two and nine times. Its matching antigen is unknown. Assembly of TCR beta libraries relied on iRepertoire HTBI primers together with Arm-PCR of CDR3 regions. TCRdb recomputed calls from the multiplex PCR reads with MiXCR, one row per CDR3 protein. The repertoire has hundreds of thousands of distinct CDR3 sequences, roughly 20% of them found once; the top ten carry roughly 8%.

The clonotype originates from a female donor with Graves disease. Sequenced here: peripheral blood mononuclear cells (PBMCs), sampled when the disease was refractory, from a patient treated with antithyroid drugs. The chain couples TRBV19 to TRBJ2-6; D unresolved. The CDR3 DNA reads as TGTGCCAGTAGTATCGCTGGGGCCAACGTCCTGACTTTC. It translates to CASSIAGANVLTF.